These 6 T cell receptor beta chains originate from one sample sequenced in a study of Ad26.COV2.S vaccination and SARS-CoV-2 variants. Regarding treatment: roughly 18 received Ad26.COV2.S at low or high dose, single or two shots; about 5 received placebo; per-sample allocation not given. Sampling occurred on day 63 after the first vaccine or placebo injection. Measured with immunoSEQ multiplex PCR; TCRdb has only the in-frame clones, and not every one. The repertoire includes fewer than 500,000 clones, 90% of them detected once, and roughly 4.3% sits in the top ten. The source material was peripheral blood, sampled in a trial of Ad26.COV2.S vaccine versus placebo. Receptors were obtained from a person between 18 and 65 years old who received the Ad26.COV2.S COVID-19 vaccine or a placebo.

This rearrangement joins TRBV28 to TRBJ1-3; D call uncertain. This CDR3 comprises 14 residues. V dropped 7 bases and J dropped 3 bases, with 13 bases sitting between them. Germline assignment: CDR1 MDHEN and CDR2 SYDVKM. DNA of the CDR3: TGTGCCAGCACCCCGGGAGGTAATGGAAACACCATATATTTT. Its translation is CASTPGGNGNTIYF. Full variable domain (rest looked up from reference TRBV28 and TRBJ1-3): DVKVTQSSRYLVKRTGEKVFLECVQDMDHENMFWYRQDPGLGLRLIYFSYDVKMKEKGDIPEGYSVSREKKERFSLILESASTNQTSMYLCASTPGGNGNTIYFGEGSWLTVV.

CDR3 sequence reads: CASSLSSFGAQVYEQYF. CDR3 in DNA: TGTGCCAGCAGTTTATCGAGCTTTGGAGCCCAGGTCTACGAGCAGTACTTC. V gene TRBV27 combines with J gene TRBJ2-7, with D hard to call. Germline CDR1 is MNHEY and CDR2 is SMNVEV (reference sequence). The V gene lost 0 bases and the J gene lost 3 bases, with 18 bases spanning the gap. The length of the CDR3 is 17 residues.

The chain links TRBV2 to TRBJ2-1, with D hard to call. The CDR3 totals 12 residues. Trimming shortened V by 6 bases and J by 3 bases, and 6 bases separated the two germline ends. The V gene's germline CDR1 is SNHLY and CDR2 FYNNEI. For the CDR3, the DNA is TGTGCCAGCAGCGGTAACTACAATGAGCAGTTCTTC. Its translation: CASSGNYNEQFF. The whole variable domain, filled in from reference TRBV2 and TRBJ2-1, reads EPEVTQTPSHQVTQMGQEVILRCVPISNHLYFYWYRQILGQKVEFLVSFYNNEISEKSEIFDDQFSVERPDGSNFTLKIRSTKLEDSAMYFCASSGNYNEQFFGPGTRLTVL.

The rearrangement joins TRBV5-1 to TRBJ1-1; the D is unclear. Trimming stripped 4 bases from V and 1 base from J, with 14 bases between. This CDR3 has 15 amino acids. Germline loops: CDR1 SGHRS, CDR2 YFSETQ. CDR3 residues: CASSPFLEGNTEAFF. The CDR3 DNA follows: TGCGCCAGCAGCCCTTTCCTCGAGGGGAACACTGAAGCTTTCTTT.

This chain uses TRBV27 with TRBJ2-7; 8 bases fit TRBD2. The CDR3 has 17 amino acids. Germline V gives CDR1 MNHEY, CDR2 SMNVEV (reference sequence). After removal of 5 bases from V and 0 bases from J, the junction contained 12 bases not matched to a gene. The DNA for the CDR3 is TGTGCCAGCAGTCCCACGACTGTAGCGGGGAGCTCCTACGAGCAGTACTTC. Translating gives CASSPTTVAGSSYEQYF.

The chain joins TRBV9 to TRBJ2-1; TRBD2 matches at 12 bases. The CDR3 totals 16 residues. Germline V gene sequence: CDR1 SGDLS, CDR2 YYNGEE. V was pared by 3 bases and J by 3 bases, with 4 bases of the junction left unmatched. As DNA, the CDR3 is TGTGCCAGCAGCGAGACTAGCGGGGGAGTCTACAATGAGCAGTTCTTC. Amino acid sequence: CASSETSGGVYNEQFF.